Listed here are 26 T cell receptor beta chains from one sample, sequenced in a study of shared clonotypes between healthy human individuals. In the naive CD8 group, cells lacked CD45RO and were positively selected for CCR7, so terminally differentiated effector memory CD45RA+ cells were left out. Data came from immunoSEQ multiplex PCR; TCRdb stores just in-frame clones and leaves some out. The sample lists some 2,000,000 clones; roughly 95% were seen once. The specimen was naive CD8+ T cells sorted from blood. These TCRs come from a man younger than 35 in good health.

Comment on this clone: In the same sample, other DNA sequences code for this CDR3. The chain joins TRBV11-2 to TRBJ2-7; D may correspond to TRBD1 or TRBD2 (5 bases each). Per germline, CDR1 SGHAT and CDR2 FQNNGV. Trimming took off 3 bases at V and 3 bases at J, with 9 bases between the two ends. This CDR3 spans 13 amino acids. CDR3 in DNA: TGTGCCAGCAGCTTCGGGACGGACTACGAGCAGTACTTC. Residues: CASSFGTDYEQYF.

V usage is TRBV5-1 and J usage is TRBJ1-6; D is perhaps TRBD1 (6 bases). The V and J ends lost 5 bases and 8 bases respectively, with 26 bases between them. Germline CDR1 SGHRS, CDR2 YFSETQ. This CDR3 comprises 18 residues. This CDR3 is CASSPLATRGATDSPLHF. CDR3 coding DNA: TGCGCCAGCAGTCCCCTCGCCACTCGGGGGGCGACCGATTCACCCCTCCACTTT.

The CDR3 DNA reads TGTGCCAGCAGTGAATTTACAAGCTATAATTCACCCCTCCACTTT. Translated: CASSEFTSYNSPLHF. The genes are TRBV6-1 and TRBJ1-6; D is unresolved. The CDR3 consists of 15 residues. The germline V and J ends were trimmed by 2 bases and 3 bases, with 8 bases remaining between them. The germline gives CDR1 MNHNS, CDR2 SASEGT.

J is TRBJ1-2 and V is TRBV5-1; 8 nucleotides line up with TRBD1. The V segment lost 4 bases and the J segment 5 bases; nucleotides outside the gene matches: 10. CDR3 length equals 15 residues. Germline values: CDR1 SGHRS, CDR2 YFSETQ. The CDR3 DNA is TGCGCCAGCAGCGCCGGGACAGGTTTGTCGTATGGCTACACCTTC. It is translated as CASSAGTGLSYGYTF.

Comments on this clone: Different DNA sequences within this sample yield the same CDR3. The chain couples TRBV7-9 to TRBJ1-1; D is unresolved. V dropped 3 bases and J dropped 2 bases, with 4 bases sitting between them. The CDR3 has 12 residues. Germline-derived CDR1 and CDR2 are SEHNR and FQNEAQ (reference sequence). CDR3 region: CASSFGNTEAFF. In DNA form, the CDR3 reads TGTGCCAGCAGCTTTGGAAACACTGAAGCTTTCTTT.

The chain uses TRBV7-9 and TRBJ2-7; the D is unclear. The CDR3 consists of 11 residues. Germline CDR1 SEHNR, CDR2 FQNEAQ (reference sequence). The V gene lost 0 bases and the J gene lost 6 bases, with 3 bases spanning the gap. CDR3 DNA: TGTGCCAGCAGCTTAGCTCTCGAGCAGTACTTC. Translation: CASSLALEQYF. Based on the CDR3 plus reference TRBV7-9 and TRBJ2-7, the full variable domain is DTGVSQNPRHKITKRGQNVTFRCDPISEHNRLYWYRQTLGQGPEFLTYFQNEAQLEKSRLLSDRFSAERPKGSFSTLEIQRTEQGDSAMYLCASSLALEQYFGPGTRLTVT.

The J gene is TRBJ1-5, the V gene TRBV4-3; 7 bases line up with TRBD1. This CDR3 has 16 amino acids. CDR1 is LGHNA and CDR2 is YSLEER in the germline V gene. V lost 0 bases to trimming and J lost 0 bases; unmatched junction nucleotides: 2. The CDR3 bases are TGCGCCAGCAGCCAAGACAGGGGGGGTAGCAATCAGCCCCAGCATTTT. It specifies CASSQDRGGSNQPQHF.

The rearrangement uses TRBV6-5 and TRBJ1-5; D gene uncertain. In germline, CDR1 is MNHEY, CDR2 SVGAGI. CDR3 length: 15 amino acids. V gave up 0 bases and J gave up 4 bases, with 10 bases separating them. The CDR3 sequence: CASSYSNLRNQPQHF. As DNA, the CDR3 is TGTGCCAGCAGTTACTCGAATCTGCGGAATCAGCCCCAGCATTTT.

J is TRBJ1-5 and V is TRBV28, with no clear D. In germline, CDR1 is MDHEN, CDR2 SYDVKM. CDR3 length: 15 amino acids. V shed 3 bases and J shed 6 bases, with 15 bases lying between them. The CDR3 DNA follows: TGTGCCAGCAGTTTCCGGGCCGGGGTTGGTCAGCCCCAGCATTTT. Translating gives CASSFRAGVGQPQHF.

The sample holds one count of this clone. The junction shows a germline mismatch at one end, possibly a read error. Within the sample, other DNA sequences also encode this same CDR3. This chain links TRBV7-7 with TRBJ2-2, with D perhaps TRBD1 (5 bases). The CDR3 spans 14 residues. Per the germline V gene, CDR1 is SSHAT and CDR2 is FNYEAQ (reference sequence). The CDR3 DNA reads TGTGCTAGCAGCTTAGGGGCAAACACCGGGGAGCTGTTTTTT. Amino acids: CASSLGANTGELFF.

For this clone: Other DNA sequences within the sample encode an identical CDR3. V gene TRBV4-1 combines with J gene TRBJ1-1, with a weak D call TRBD1 (5 bases). Germline V CDR1 and CDR2: MGHRA, YSYEKL. This CDR3 is 12 amino acids long. V was cut by 3 bases and J by 7 bases, with 9 bases left in between. CDR3 nucleotides: TGCGCCAGCAGCCAGGGGGGGGGTGAAGCTTTCTTT. Translation gives CASSQGGGEAFF.

V is TRBV4-1 and J is TRBJ2-7; a weak D match, TRBD2 (5 bases). The CDR3 spans 12 residues. The germline V gene encodes CDR1 MGHRA and CDR2 YSYEKL. Trimming cost V 4 bases and J 3 bases, with 7 bases left between them. CDR3 protein: CASSRGLYEQYF. Here the CDR3 DNA reads TGCGCCAGCAGCCGAGGACTCTACGAGCAGTACTTC.

This sequence joins TRBV19 and TRBJ1-5; D possibly corresponds to TRBD1 (6 bases). CDR3 size: 17 residues. V lost 0 bases to trimming and J lost 3 bases, with 15 bases between them. Germline V gene data show CDR1 as LNHDA and CDR2 as SQIVND (reference sequence). CDR3 DNA sequence: TGTGCCAGTAGTATAGACCGAGAGGGGGGACTCAATCAGCCCCAGCATTTT. Translation gives CASSIDREGGLNQPQHF.

The rearrangement uses TRBV7-9 and TRBJ1-4; D remains ambiguous. The V gene lost 3 bases and the J gene lost 6 bases, with 11 bases spanning the gap. This CDR3 is built from 14 residues. Germline CDR1 reads SEHNR; CDR2 reads FQNEAQ (reference sequence). CDR3 in DNA: TGTGCCAGCAGCTTGGGTCAGATTCATGAAAAACTGTTTTTT. Residues: CASSLGQIHEKLFF.

This chain uses TRBV7-8 with TRBJ1-4; 7 positions match TRBD1. Unmatched junction bases numbered 10, after V lost 4 bases and J lost 8 bases. The CDR3 runs to 15 residues. Germline lookup yields CDR1 SGHVS and CDR2 FQNEAQ. The CDR3 spells CASSWRDSRSEKLFF. The CDR3 bases are TGTGCCAGCAGCTGGCGGGACAGCCGATCGGAAAAACTGTTTTTT.

V is TRBV5-4 and J is TRBJ2-1; 8 bases match TRBD1. V gave up 6 bases and J gave up 4 bases; unmatched junction bases: 9. Germline V gives CDR1 SGHNT, CDR2 YYREEE (reference sequence). The CDR3 extends over 15 amino acids. CDR3 nucleotide sequence: TGTGCCAGCATGGACGGACAGGGCGGGTACAATGAGCAGTTCTTC. Protein: CASMDGQGGYNEQFF. Variable domain in full (rest from reference TRBV5-4 and TRBJ2-1): ETGVTQSPTHLIKTRGQQVTLRCSSQSGHNTVSWYQQALGQGPQFIFQYYREEENGRGNFPPRFSGLQFPNYSSELNVNALELDDSALYLCASMDGQGGYNEQFFGPGTRLTVL.

V usage is TRBV15 and J usage is TRBJ1-2; weak D call: TRBD1 (5 bases). Germline V CDR1 and CDR2: LNHNV, YYDKDF (reference sequence). Trimming removed 0 bases from V and 4 bases from J, with 12 bases in between. CDR3 size: 15 residues. CDR3 region: CATSRDRDPVYGYTF. CDR3 sequence (DNA): TGTGCCACCAGCAGAGATCGGGACCCCGTCTATGGCTACACCTTC. The complete variable domain, with remaining parts taken from reference TRBV15 and TRBJ1-2, reads DAMVIQNPRYQVTQFGKPVTLSCSQTLNHNVMYWYQQKSSQAPKLLFHYYDKDFNNEADTPDNFQSRRPNTSFCFLDIRSPGLGDTAMYLCATSRDRDPVYGYTFGSGTRLTVV.

The chain joins TRBV7-8 to TRBJ2-2, with 13 bases matching TRBD2. V trimming: 5 bases; J trimming: 0 bases; junction bases outside the gene matches: 9. The CDR3 consists of 19 residues. Germline-derived CDR1 and CDR2 are SGHVS and FQNEAQ. CDR3 residues: CASSDLGGLAGTNTGELFF. The CDR3 region has the DNA TGTGCCAGCAGCGACTTAGGGGGACTAGCGGGGACGAACACCGGGGAGCTGTTTTTT.

This chain links TRBV7-9 with TRBJ1-1; D gene ambiguous. The CDR3 runs to 13 residues. Trimming pared 3 bases from V and 3 bases from J, leaving 8 bases between. Per germline, CDR1 SEHNR and CDR2 FQNEAQ (reference sequence). The chain's CDR3 is CASSFAVDTEAFF. DNA for the CDR3: TGTGCCAGCAGCTTTGCTGTGGACACTGAAGCTTTCTTT.

This clone was counted once. The chain combines TRBV7-9 with TRBJ2-3; 9 nucleotides align to TRBD1. V lost 6 bases and J lost 1; bases outside the gene matches: 8. The CDR3 extends over 16 amino acids. Germline V gives CDR1 SEHNR, CDR2 FQNEAQ (reference sequence). The CDR3 DNA reads TGTGCCAGCAGACAACAGGGGGCGACGCGCACAGATACGCAGTATTTT. Translation: CASRQQGATRTDTQYF.

The chain has TRBV4-3 and TRBJ2-4, with a possible D match to TRBD1 (5 bases). CDR3 length equals 13 residues. Germline CDR1 and CDR2: LGHNA and YSLEER. V lost 1 base and J 6 bases, leaving 7 bases between the germline ends. CDR3 amino acids: CASSQVQGNIQYF. CDR3 coding DNA: TGCGCCAGCAGCCAAGTGCAGGGAAACATTCAGTACTTC.

This chain joins TRBV19 and TRBJ1-6; no definite D call. The CDR3 has 14 amino acids. V was trimmed by 0 bases and J by 6 bases, leaving 6 bases between them. CDR1 is LNHDA, CDR2 SQIVND, per germline (reference sequence). The CDR3, as DNA: TGTGCCAGTAGTATAGAAGACTTTAATTCACCCCTCCACTTT. Translating it yields CASSIEDFNSPLHF.

The V gene is TRBV7-2, the J gene TRBJ2-7; 12 bases match TRBD1. CDR3 size: 16 residues. Trimming removed 5 bases from V and 3 bases from J; junction bases left unmatched: 8. From germline, CDR1 is SGHTA and CDR2 FQGNSA. CDR3 region: CASSPSGTGGYYEQYF. The CDR3 DNA is TGTGCCAGCAGCCCGTCCGGGACAGGGGGCTACTACGAGCAGTACTTC. Complete variable domain (other parts from reference TRBV7-2 and TRBJ2-7): GAGVSQSPSNKVTEKGKDVELRCDPISGHTALYWYRQSLGQGLEFLIYFQGNSAPDKSGLPSDRFSAERTGGSVSTLTIQRTQQEDSAVYLCASSPSGTGGYYEQYFGPGTRLTVT.

V is TRBV7-8 and J is TRBJ2-3; 9 nucleotides agree with TRBD2. The length of the CDR3 is 18 residues. Germline lookup yields CDR1 SGHVS and CDR2 FQNEAQ. The junction had 9 bases not matched to a gene; V was cut back by 2 bases and J by 0 bases. The CDR3 is CASSLRLAGTTSTDTQYF. The CDR3 DNA sequence: TGTGCCAGCAGCTTACGGCTAGCGGGGACCACTAGCACAGATACGCAGTATTTT. The full variable domain, with the rest looked up from reference TRBV7-8 and TRBJ2-3, is GAGVSQSPRYKVAKRGQDVALRCDPISGHVSLFWYQQALGQGPEFLTYFQNEAQLDKSGLPSDRFFAERPEGSVSTLKIQRTQQEDSAVYLCASSLRLAGTTSTDTQYFGPGTRLTVL.

The V call is TRBV9, the J call TRBJ1-4; D gene unclear. Germline values: CDR1 SGDLS, CDR2 YYNGEE. Trimming cost V 0 bases and J 1 base, with 4 bases left between them. The CDR3 covers 14 residues. DNA for the CDR3: TGTGCCAGCAGCGTAGCTGTAACTAATGAAAAACTGTTTTTT. It encodes CASSVAVTNEKLFF.

The rearrangement uses TRBV5-6 and TRBJ2-5; 9 bases line up with TRBD1. This CDR3 is 14 amino acids long. In germline, CDR1 is SGHDT, CDR2 YYEEEE. Trimming removed 2 bases from V and 5 bases from J; junction bases left unmatched: 4. In DNA form, the CDR3 reads TGTGCCAGCAGCTTCGGACAGGGGAGGGAGACCCAGTACTTC. Protein: CASSFGQGRETQYF.